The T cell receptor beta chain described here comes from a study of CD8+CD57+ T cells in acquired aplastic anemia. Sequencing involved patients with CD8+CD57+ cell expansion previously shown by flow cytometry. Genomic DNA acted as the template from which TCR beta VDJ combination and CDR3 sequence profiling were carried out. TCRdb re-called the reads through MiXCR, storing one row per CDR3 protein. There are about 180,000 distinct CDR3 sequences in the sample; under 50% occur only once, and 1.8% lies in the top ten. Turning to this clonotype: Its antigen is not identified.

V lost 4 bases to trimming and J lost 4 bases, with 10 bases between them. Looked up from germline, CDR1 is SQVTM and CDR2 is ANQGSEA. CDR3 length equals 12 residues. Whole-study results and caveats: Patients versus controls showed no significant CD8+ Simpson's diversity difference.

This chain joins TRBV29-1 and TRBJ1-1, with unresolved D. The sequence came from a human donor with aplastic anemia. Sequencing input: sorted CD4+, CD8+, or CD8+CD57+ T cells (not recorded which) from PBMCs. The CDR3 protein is CSVARSSTEAFF. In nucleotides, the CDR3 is TGCAGCGTTGCGCGAAGTTCCACTGAAGCTTTCTTT.